This T cell receptor beta chain was obtained from a study of blood T cells in healthy people across ages. The CDR3 covers 17 residues. Per germline, CDR1 SGHDT and CDR2 YYEEEE. J lost 3 bases, V lost 0 bases, and 4 bases had no gene match. Then a second PCR, running roughly 7 to 12 cycles, was carried out with a sample-barcoded 5' primer and a J-beta primer mix. TCRdb used MiXCR to reprocess the 5' RACE reads, holding one entry per CDR3 protein. The data hold hundreds of thousands of distinct CDR3 sequences, with 45% to 65% observed a single time. This clonotype showed up just a few times. The specimen was blood. The chain carries TRBV5-6 and TRBJ2-3, with 13 bases fitting TRBD2. The TCR comes from a man in his 60s in good health. The DNA for the CDR3 is TGTGCCAGCAGCTTGGAACTAGCGGGGGGGCTTACAGATACGCAGTATTTT. It is translated as CASSLELAGGLTDTQYF.